This record concerns one T cell receptor (beta chain) sequence. The data were obtained in a study of blood T cell repertoires in COVID-19. About the research overall: Donors in the United States, Italy and Spain gave samples during acute or convalescent COVID-19. PBMCs, B-cell-depleted T cells, or T cells were the source of the cDNA or gDNA that made up the material.

Original analysis: Reference gene primer amplification gave nucleated cell count estimates. Using immunoSEQ multiplex PCR, the repertoire was profiled, and TCRdb retains in-frame clones only, with some absent. V and J calls and clone size are copied from that table; D and trimming were computed from the DNA. The table includes 200,000 to 250,000 clones, around 85% detected once. The CDR3 runs 14 residues. The V and J ends lost 4 bases and 6 bases respectively, with 13 bases between them. Germline V CDR1 and CDR2: SGHRS, YFSETQ. The sequence was collected from a woman younger than 45 who had recovered from COVID-19. The chain links TRBV5-1 to TRBJ2-2; D might be TRBD2 (5 bases). Sequenced sample: peripheral blood. This CDR3 reads CASSPTVEAGELFF. In nucleotides, the CDR3 is TGCGCCAGCAGCCCTACGGTGGAGGCCGGGGAGCTGTTTTTT.